A single sample gave rise to the 7 T cell receptor beta chains below, sequenced in a study of graft-versus-host responses after intestinal transplantation. Method: immunoSEQ multiplex PCR; TCRdb's copy keeps in-frame clones and lacks some. Of 70,000 to 95,000 clones in the sample, roughly 91% were seen once. These TCRs' antigens remain unknown. This specimen was unstimulated CD8+ T cells sorted from spleen or lymph node cells, taken before transplant. The receptors were gathered from a human donor who was the organ donor for an intestinal transplant.

The V and J genes are TRBV2 and TRBJ2-4, with D perhaps matching TRBD1 (6 bases). Trimming removed 8 bases from V and 1 base from J, with 9 bases in between. The CDR3 loop spans 13 amino acids. The germline V gene encodes CDR1 SNHLY and CDR2 FYNNEI. The CDR3 region has the DNA TGTGCCAGCCAGGGGAGCGCCAAAAACATTCAGTACTTC. Residues: CASQGSAKNIQYF.

Concerning this clone: Other DNA sequences in this sample translate to the same CDR3. CDR3 region: CASSYQGDTGELFF. The CDR3 DNA follows: TGTGCCAGCAGTTACCAGGGCGACACCGGGGAGCTGTTTTTT. The chain is built from TRBV27 and TRBJ2-2, with D possibly matching TRBD1 (5 bases). The V and J ends lost 4 bases and 3 bases respectively, with 9 bases between them. The germline V gene has CDR1 MNHEY and CDR2 SMNVEV (reference sequence). This CDR3 has 14 amino acids.

The V and J genes are TRBV27 and TRBJ1-2, with D possibly TRBD1 on 5 matching bases. The V end lost 5 bases, the J end lost 2 bases, and 18 bases lay between the germline ends. CDR1 is MNHEY, CDR2 SMNVEV, per germline (reference sequence). CDR3 length: 16 amino acids. CDR3 sequence (DNA): TGTGCCAGCAGTCCGGACCAGGGCGGTGAGAACTATGGCTACACCTTC. Translated: CASSPDQGGENYGYTF.

CDR3 loop: CASREWTGGYNEQFF. Here the CDR3 DNA reads TGTGCCAGCAGAGAGTGGACAGGGGGGTACAATGAGCAGTTCTTC. V usage is TRBV6-1 and J usage is TRBJ2-1, with 10 bases identical to TRBD1. CDR1 is MNHNS, CDR2 SASEGT, per germline. The CDR3 spans 15 residues. Trimming removed 6 bases from V and 4 bases from J; junction bases left unmatched: 6.

The gene calls are TRBV21-1 and TRBJ1-5; the tabulated D call, TRBD1, remains unverified against the DNA. TRBV21-1 is designated a pseudogene. The CDR3 is made up of 16 amino acids. The CDR3 protein is CASSKEVRVANQPQHF. DNA of the CDR3: TGTGCCAGCAGCAAAGAGGTCAGGGTCGCTAATCAGCCCCAGCATTTT.

This clone was detected only a few times. V and J are TRBV5-1 and TRBJ2-7; possible D gene TRBD1, 5 bases. The CDR3 sequence is 15 residues long. Germline CDR1 is SGHRS and CDR2 is YFSETQ. V was trimmed by 0 bases and J by 3 bases, leaving 13 bases between them. The CDR3 is CASSLVGSRVYEQYF. CDR3 nucleotides: TGCGCCAGCAGCTTGGTAGGTTCCAGGGTCTACGAGCAGTACTTC. Drawing the rest from reference TRBV5-1 and TRBJ2-7, the complete variable domain is KAGVTQTPRYLIKTRGQQVTLSCSPISGHRSVSWYQQTPGQGLQFLFEYFSETQRNKGNFPGRFSGRQFSNSRSEMNVSTLELGDSALYLCASSLVGSRVYEQYFGPGTRLTVT.

The rearrangement links TRBV11-2 to TRBJ2-5; possible D gene TRBD1, 6 bases. V shed 1 base and J shed 7 bases, with 16 bases lying between them. The CDR3 runs 15 residues. Germline assignment: CDR1 SGHAT and CDR2 FQNNGV. The CDR3 reads CASSLVTGSYGTQYF. The CDR3 DNA is TGTGCCAGCAGCTTAGTCACAGGGTCTTATGGGACCCAGTACTTC.